This T cell receptor (beta chain) appears in the sequencing data of a study of T cells in Graves' hyperthyroidism and ophthalmopathy (dated by TCRdb to the late 2010s). Study-wide context: Peripheral blood samples were taken at the time of initial diagnosis, prior to any treatment. To identify TCR V-J signatures that set the groups apart, the researchers used a discovery cohort of 90 to 100 patients, made up of under 45 with Graves' ophthalmopathy and some 60 with stable Graves' hyperthyroidism. Following sampling, methimazole starting at 30 mg daily was given to hyperthyroidism patients, and high-dose intravenous methylprednisolone was given to ophthalmopathy patients. According to the paper, TCR Vbeta CDR3 sequencing was carried out on about 140 peripheral blood samples, which came from approximately 43 ophthalmopathy, around 74 hyperthyroidism and some 17 progressor patients. Whether ophthalmopathy could be predicted prospectively was tested in an independent validation cohort made up of roughly 19 hyperthyroidism patients plus 17 patients who later progressed to ophthalmopathy. In more than 5 Graves' hyperthyroidism patients, the study also compared T-cell repertoires from thyroid tissue with T-cell repertoires from blood. The 95 to 100 discovery patients were randomly divided into training and test sets at a 7:3 ratio.

General study outcomes and caveats: Sample size was not statistically predetermined, and investigators were not blinded to group allocation. In validation, the model predicted progression to ophthalmopathy with 65% to 71% sensitivity and 72% to 85% specificity, a median of 6.5 months before onset. In cross-validation, a model built on a 13 V-J signature told ophthalmopathy apart from stable hyperthyroidism with 87.88% sensitivity and 81% to 82% specificity, and in testing the same model reached 80%/75%. Most expanded thyroid clonotypes (frequency above 0.001) were also detected in blood, a finding suggesting that blood repertoires may reflect thyroid immune responses.

For this clonotype: Its antigen is unknown. No quality values exist for individual bases; no much larger clone is one base distant.

V is reduced by 1 base and J by 6 bases, leaving a spacing of 4 bases between them. Based on the germline V gene, the CDR1 and CDR2 sequences are MDHEN and SYDVKM. Including cysteine and phenylalanine, the CDR3 has 12 amino acids. The only DNA kept is the CDR3, 36 bases in frame from the first base. Stable Graves' hyperthyroidism was defined as the absence of progression to ophthalmopathy over 18 months of follow-up. Hyperthyroidism patients were aged 18 to 65 years and newly diagnosed, with disease duration of less than 2 months. The study excluded patients with uncontrolled infections, other autoimmune diseases, pregnancy or lactation. Diagnoses were established on the basis of clinical symptoms, serum thyroxine and TRAb, thyroid ultrasound, and orbital computed tomography. Ficoll-Paque density gradient centrifugation was used to isolate PBMCs from 8.5 to 10 ml of fresh peripheral blood. Total RNA was extracted using Trizol reagent, and RNA quality was assessed on an Agilent 2100 Bioanalyzer.

Amplification of TCR beta CDR3 regions was carried out from RNA transcripts. A first-round RT-PCR of the TCR CDR3 used the HTBI primer set with the Qiagen OneStep RT-PCR kit. The libraries were constructed in a second round of multiplex PCR and then size-selected and purified. Libraries were sequenced paired-end with 100 bp reads on an Illumina HiSeq2000. The published analysis was carried out like this. SOAPnuke was used to process the raw data, with reads discarded if the reads contained adapters or uncalled bases, had a mean Phred below 15, or lacked an exact constant-primer or identifier match. COPE v1.2.5 was used to merge high-quality paired reads, and clonotypes were defined as unique nucleotide sequences. MiTCR v1.1 was used to align the clonotypes against IMGT TRBV, TRBD and TRBJ reference segments. The analysis included only V-J combinations with a frequency above 0.0001, which together covered around 99% of the repertoires. The TCS score was defined as F50 (clonal expansion) divided by E x V (chaos), with BLOSUM62-based TCRdist calculated between CDR3 peptides within each V-J. Welch's t-statistics and random forest reduced 500 to 650 V-J features to 13, which were used in a naive Bayes classifier (R e1071). The raw public data were reprocessed by TCRdb itself: fastp quality trimming at Q25, MiXCR clonotype calling, in-frame beta chains only. Every entry covers one CDR3 protein and lists the most common genes and DNA from its rows. TCRdb's processing, not the authors' own work, is the source of the V and J calls. This sample holds 380,000 or so distinct CDR3 sequences; roughly 14% were observed only once. Approximately 25% of the sample is taken by the ten largest.

Here the chain combines TRBV28 and TRBJ2-4, with no confident D gene call. The origin of this receptor is a young woman with Graves' hyperthyroidism. Sequenced sample: blood. This receptor carries the CDR3 CASSLSSNIQYF. The bases read TGTGCCAGCAGTTTATCGTCAAACATTCAGTACTTC.